The text below deals with one TCR beta chain. As yet, its antigen is unknown. PCR involved 60 Vbeta and 13 Jbeta primers. Libraries were prepared by immunoSEQ multiplex PCR; TCRdb keeps only in-frame clonotypes and omits some of them. The sample lists about 130,000 clones; 65% to 80% were seen once. This specimen comes from a study of cytomegalovirus exposure and HLA in healthy donors. General study findings and limits: In a later analysis, several top co-occurrence clusters appeared linked to parvovirus B19, influenza, CMV and Epstein-Barr virus. Across donors, presence/absence analyses took sequencing depth to be roughly uniform. In an earlier analysis, most TCR beta V segments were productive about 87% or about 30% of the time.

This TCR derives from a woman aged 40-49 years in good health and CMV-seronegative. Sequencing was performed on PBMCs.

The CDR3 is CASRTDIHRNTGELFF. CDR3 nucleotide sequence: TGTGCCAGCAGAACGGACATACATAGGAACACCGGGGAGCTGTTTTTT. This rearrangement joins TRBV5-6 to TRBJ2-2; a weak D match, TRBD1 (5 bases). CDR3 length: 16 amino acids. Trimming pared 5 bases from V and 1 base from J, leaving 15 bases between. Germline values: CDR1 SGHDT, CDR2 YYEEEE.